This T cell receptor (beta chain) was found in a study of T-cell memory formation after mild COVID-19. Regarding the study as a whole: CD4+ contracting clones were found mainly in CM and EM, and CD8+ ones in EMRA.

V was pared by 4 bases and J by 2 bases, with 8 bases between. The CDR3 has 13 amino acids. The germline CDR1 and CDR2 sequences are LNHDA and SQIVND (reference sequence). After 5'RACE with constant-segment primers, TCR alpha and TCR beta cDNA libraries carrying sample barcodes and UMIs were obtained. In TCRdb, the 5' RACE reads were re-called with MiXCR into one record per CDR3 protein. This sample has 120,000 to 150,000 distinct CDR3 sequences; about 6% occur once, and the top ten carry about 2.1%. Comments on this clonotype: The antigen is unknown.

Sequenced material: PBMCs or a T cell subset sorted from them (not recorded which). The chain employs TRBV19 and TRBJ1-1; D remains unclear. This receptor was obtained from an adult woman who had mild COVID-19 (a few samples of this study predate the infection). Cell type and time point are not known. This chain's CDR3 is CASSTRDNTEAFF. The CDR3 bases are TGTGCCAGTAGTACCAGAGACAACACTGAAGCTTTCTTT. The whole variable domain, remainder taken from reference TRBV19 and TRBJ1-1, is DGGITQSPKYLFRKEGQNVTLSCEQNLNHDAMYWYRQDPGQGLRLIYYSQIVNDFQKGDIAEGYSVSREKKESFPLTVTSAQKNPTAFYLCASSTRDNTEAFFGQGTRLTVV.